This entry lists 14 T cell receptor beta chains sequenced from one sample in a study of blood T cell repertoires in COVID-19. Profiling relied on immunoSEQ multiplex PCR, and the TCRdb table lists in-frame clones only, not all of them. The sample holds around 40,000 clones, 85% to 95% seen once. The sample was peripheral blood. These receptors were collected from a human donor with active COVID-19. The donor label of this sample is uncertain.

The J gene is TRBJ2-7, the V gene TRBV3-1 (or the pseudogene TRBV3-2); 7 nucleotides agree with TRBD2. Trimming cost V 4 bases and J 2 bases; bases outside gene matches: 5. Germline CDR1 and CDR2: LGHDT and YNNKEL (reference sequence). The CDR3 length is 14 residues. The CDR3 is CASSPREDPYEQYF. CDR3 in DNA: TGTGCCAGCAGCCCCCGGGAGGACCCCTACGAGCAGTACTTC.

The chain recombines TRBV3-1 (or the pseudogene TRBV3-2) with TRBJ1-1; D perhaps matches TRBD1 (5 bases). V lost 4 bases and J 8 bases, leaving 14 bases between the germline ends. CDR3 length: 13 amino acids. CDR1 LGHDT and CDR2 YNNKEL come from the germline V gene (reference sequence). As DNA, the CDR3 is TGTGCCAGCAGCCCATTGACAGCTTCGGAAGCTTTCTTT. It codes for CASSPLTASEAFF.

V and J are TRBV5-1 and TRBJ2-5, with 9 bases identical to TRBD2. The germline CDR1 and CDR2 sequences are SGHRS and YFSETQ. This CDR3 is 14 amino acids long. After removal of 3 bases from V and 4 bases from J, the junction contained 4 bases not matched to a gene. As DNA, the CDR3 is TGCGCCAGCAGCTCTCAAGCGGGAGGAGAGACCCAGTACTTC. This codes for CASSSQAGGETQYF. Drawing the rest from reference TRBV5-1 and TRBJ2-5, the complete variable domain is KAGVTQTPRYLIKTRGQQVTLSCSPISGHRSVSWYQQTPGQGLQFLFEYFSETQRNKGNFPGRFSGRQFSNSRSEMNVSTLELGDSALYLCASSSQAGGETQYFGPGTRLLVL.

The chain is built from TRBV28 and TRBJ2-7; possibly TRBD1 for D (5 bases). Germline V gene sequence: CDR1 MDHEN, CDR2 SYDVKM. The CDR3 length is 12 residues. V was shortened by 3 bases and J by 12 bases, with 15 bases between the two germline ends. This CDR3 reads CASSLSGSPGYF. Written as DNA, the CDR3 is TGTGCCAGCAGTTTGTCAGGGTCCCCAGGGTACTTC.

V and J are TRBV28 and TRBJ2-2, with unresolved D. The length of the CDR3 is 13 residues. CDR1 and CDR2 from the germline V gene are MDHEN and SYDVKM. The V and J ends lost 6 bases and 4 bases respectively, with 9 bases between them. CDR3 sequence: CASRAIPTGELFF. CDR3 coding DNA: TGTGCCAGCAGAGCTATCCCCACCGGGGAGCTGTTTTTT.

The chain recombines TRBV10-3 with TRBJ1-1; no clear D gene. Germline V gene lookup returns CDR1 ENHRY and CDR2 SYGVKD. The CDR3 length is 15 residues. Trimming stripped 3 bases from V and 0 bases from J, with 11 bases between. CDR3 nucleotides: TGTGCCATCAGTGAACCACCAGTTATGAACACTGAAGCTTTCTTT. It yields the protein CAISEPPVMNTEAFF.

The DNA for the CDR3 is TGTGCCAGCAGCTCCCACCGTATAGGACTAGCGGGCTTTTACGAGCAGTACTTC. It is translated as CASSSHRIGLAGFYEQYF. V usage is TRBV5-6 and J usage is TRBJ2-7; 11 nucleotides align to TRBD2. Germline CDR1 is SGHDT and CDR2 is YYEEEE. This CDR3 is 18 amino acids long. The V and J ends lost 3 bases and 4 bases, in that order; junction bases with no gene match: 15. Full variable domain (rest looked up from reference TRBV5-6 and TRBJ2-7): DAGVTQSPTHLIKTRGQQVTLRCSPKSGHDTVSWYQQALGQGPQFIFQYYEEEERQRGNFPDRFSGHQFPNYSSELNVNALLLGDSALYLCASSSHRIGLAGFYEQYFGPGTRLTVT.

The V gene is TRBV18, the J gene TRBJ2-7; D is perhaps TRBD1 (6 bases). Germline V gene sequence: CDR1 KGHSH, CDR2 LQKENI. V was pared by 6 bases and J by 4 bases, with 10 bases between. The CDR3 is 12 residues long. The CDR3 DNA reads TGTGCCAGCTCTCAACAGGGATACGAGCAGTACTTC. Amino acid sequence: CASSQQGYEQYF.

The chain links TRBV6-1 to TRBJ2-1, with 10 positions matching TRBD2. The V segment lost 2 bases and the J segment 5 bases; nucleotides outside the gene matches: 12. Germline CDR1 and CDR2: MNHNS and SASEGT. This CDR3 is built from 18 residues. The CDR3 DNA is TGTGCCAGCAGTGAAAGGGGCCCGGGACTAGCGAGAAACAATGAGCAGTTCTTC. This translates into CASSERGPGLARNNEQFF.

V and J are TRBV18 and TRBJ2-2, with D possibly matching TRBD2 (6 bases). Between the trimmed V and J ends, which lost 6 bases and 1 base, there was a span of 9 bases. Germline lookup yields CDR1 KGHSH and CDR2 LQKENI. The CDR3 loop spans 14 amino acids. DNA for the CDR3: TGTGCCAGCTCCCTTAGCGGGAACACCGGGGAGCTGTTTTTT. Amino acid sequence: CASSLSGNTGELFF.

The chain combines TRBV28 with TRBJ1-2, with TRBD1 identical over 7 bases. Looked up from germline, CDR1 is MDHEN and CDR2 is SYDVKM. This CDR3 contains 15 residues. V trimming: 1 base; J trimming: 4 bases; junction bases outside the gene matches: 6. The DNA for the CDR3 is TGTGCCAGCAGTTTATCAAGGACAGGCCGCTATGGCTACACCTTC. Encoded protein: CASSLSRTGRYGYTF.

The V and J genes are TRBV7-2 and TRBJ2-5, with TRBD2 as a possible D gene (6 bases). Trimming removed 5 bases at V and 5 bases at J, with 15 bases between. Per the germline V gene, CDR1 is SGHTA and CDR2 is FQGNSA. The CDR3 sequence is 14 residues long. The DNA of the CDR3 is TGTGCCAGCAGCCTCCACGGAGGGGTGGAGACCCAGTACTTC. Its protein product is CASSLHGGVETQYF.

This clone was seen a single time. The chain carries TRBV5-1 and TRBJ2-7, with D possibly TRBD1 on 7 matching bases. Per the germline V gene, CDR1 is SGHRS and CDR2 is YFSETQ. The CDR3 is 14 residues long. The V and J ends lost 0 bases and 3 bases respectively, with 10 bases between them. The CDR3 DNA reads TGCGCCAGCAGCTTGGGACAGGGACTCTACGAGCAGTACTTC. It codes for CASSLGQGLYEQYF.

The J gene is TRBJ2-3, the V gene TRBV25-1; 7 nucleotides agree with TRBD2. Germline V gene lookup returns CDR1 MGHDK and CDR2 SYGVNS. This CDR3 has 17 residues. Unmatched junction bases numbered 14, after V lost 5 bases and J lost 3 bases. In DNA form, the CDR3 reads TGTGCCAGCAGTCATTACCGGCGGGAGTCTTGGACAGATACGCAGTATTTT. It encodes CASSHYRRESWTDTQYF.